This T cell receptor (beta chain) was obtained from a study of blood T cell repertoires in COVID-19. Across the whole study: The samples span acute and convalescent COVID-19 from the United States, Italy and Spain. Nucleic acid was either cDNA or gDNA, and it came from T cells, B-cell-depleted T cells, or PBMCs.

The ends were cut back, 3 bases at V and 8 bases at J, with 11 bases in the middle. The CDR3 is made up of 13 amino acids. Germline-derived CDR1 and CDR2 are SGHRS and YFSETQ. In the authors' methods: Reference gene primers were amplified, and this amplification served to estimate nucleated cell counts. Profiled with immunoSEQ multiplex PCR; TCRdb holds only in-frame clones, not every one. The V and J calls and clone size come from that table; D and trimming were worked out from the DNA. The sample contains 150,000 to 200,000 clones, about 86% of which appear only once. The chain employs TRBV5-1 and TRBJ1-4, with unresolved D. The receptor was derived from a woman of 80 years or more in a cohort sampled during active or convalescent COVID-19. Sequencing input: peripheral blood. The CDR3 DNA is TGCGCCAGCAGCTCCCAAATTGGCGAAAAACTGTTTTTT. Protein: CASSSQIGEKLFF. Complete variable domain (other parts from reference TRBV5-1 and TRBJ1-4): KAGVTQTPRYLIKTRGQQVTLSCSPISGHRSVSWYQQTPGQGLQFLFEYFSETQRNKGNFPGRFSGRQFSNSRSEMNVSTLELGDSALYLCASSSQIGEKLFFGSGTQLSVL.